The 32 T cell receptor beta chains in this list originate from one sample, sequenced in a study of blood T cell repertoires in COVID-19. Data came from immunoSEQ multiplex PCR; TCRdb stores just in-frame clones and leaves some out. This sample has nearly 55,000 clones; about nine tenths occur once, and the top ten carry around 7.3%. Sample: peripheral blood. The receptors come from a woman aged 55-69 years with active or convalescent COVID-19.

DNA of the CDR3: TGTGCCAGCAGTCTGACTGGAGGGGCCAACGAAGCTTTCTTT. Protein: CASSLTGGANEAFF. V gene TRBV28 combines with J gene TRBJ1-1, with D possibly TRBD1 on 5 matching bases. CDR1 is MDHEN and CDR2 is SYDVKM in the germline V gene. Trimming pared 5 bases from V and 8 bases from J, leaving 18 bases between. There are 14 residues in the CDR3. The whole variable domain, filled in from reference TRBV28 and TRBJ1-1, reads DVKVTQSSRYLVKRTGEKVFLECVQDMDHENMFWYRQDPGLGLRLIYFSYDVKMKEKGDIPEGYSVSREKKERFSLILESASTNQTSMYLCASSLTGGANEAFFGQGTRLTVV.

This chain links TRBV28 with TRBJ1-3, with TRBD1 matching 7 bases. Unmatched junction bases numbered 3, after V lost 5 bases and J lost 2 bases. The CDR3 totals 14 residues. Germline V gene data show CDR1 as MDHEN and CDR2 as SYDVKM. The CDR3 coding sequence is TGTGCCAGCAGTCCGACAGGGACTGGAAACACCATATATTTT. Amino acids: CASSPTGTGNTIYF.

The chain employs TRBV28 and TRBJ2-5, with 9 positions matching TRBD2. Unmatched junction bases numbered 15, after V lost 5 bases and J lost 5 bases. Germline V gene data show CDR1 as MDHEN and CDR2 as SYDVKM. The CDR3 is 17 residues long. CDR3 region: CASSRWSGRQTDETQYF. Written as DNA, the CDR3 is TGTGCCAGCAGTCGGTGGAGCGGGAGGCAGACGGATGAGACCCAGTACTTC.

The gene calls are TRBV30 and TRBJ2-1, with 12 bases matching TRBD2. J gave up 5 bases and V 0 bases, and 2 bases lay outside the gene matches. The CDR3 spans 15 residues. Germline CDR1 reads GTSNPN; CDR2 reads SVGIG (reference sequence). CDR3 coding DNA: TGTGCCTGGAGTGTACGACTAGCGGGGGACAATGAGCAGTTCTTC. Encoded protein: CAWSVRLAGDNEQFF.

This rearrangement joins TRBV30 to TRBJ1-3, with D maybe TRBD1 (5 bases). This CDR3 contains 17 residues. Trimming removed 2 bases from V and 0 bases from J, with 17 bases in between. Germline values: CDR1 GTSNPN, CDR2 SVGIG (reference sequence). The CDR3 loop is CAWSLEGRRYSGNTIYF. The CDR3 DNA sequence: TGTGCCTGGAGTTTGGAGGGGCGCCGTTACTCTGGAAACACCATATATTTT.

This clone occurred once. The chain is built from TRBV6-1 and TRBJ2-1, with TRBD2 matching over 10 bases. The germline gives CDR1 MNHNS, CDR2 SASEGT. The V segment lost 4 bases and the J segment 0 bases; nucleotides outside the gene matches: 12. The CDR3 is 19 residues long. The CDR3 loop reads CASSGPSGSIWSSYNEQFF. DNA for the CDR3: TGTGCCAGCAGTGGCCCTAGCGGGAGTATTTGGAGCTCCTACAATGAGCAGTTCTTC.

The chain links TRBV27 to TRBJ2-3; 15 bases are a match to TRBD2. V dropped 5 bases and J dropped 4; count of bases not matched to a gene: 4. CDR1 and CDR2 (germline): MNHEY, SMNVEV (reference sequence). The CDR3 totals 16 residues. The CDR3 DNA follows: TGTGCCAGCAGTCCAGGACTAGCGGGGGGGCCAGATACGCAGTATTTT. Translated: CASSPGLAGGPDTQYF.

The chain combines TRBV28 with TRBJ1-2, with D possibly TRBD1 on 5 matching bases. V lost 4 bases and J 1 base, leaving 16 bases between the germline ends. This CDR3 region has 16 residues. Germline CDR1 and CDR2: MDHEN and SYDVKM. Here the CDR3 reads CASSWGRGPFNYGYTF. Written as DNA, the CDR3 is TGTGCCAGCAGTTGGGGCCGTGGACCCTTTAACTATGGCTACACCTTC.

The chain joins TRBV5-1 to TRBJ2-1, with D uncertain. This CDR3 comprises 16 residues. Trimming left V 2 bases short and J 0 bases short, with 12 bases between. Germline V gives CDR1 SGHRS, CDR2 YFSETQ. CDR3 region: CASSFLAESSYNEQFF. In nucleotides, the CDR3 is TGCGCCAGCAGCTTTTTGGCGGAAAGCTCCTACAATGAGCAGTTCTTC.

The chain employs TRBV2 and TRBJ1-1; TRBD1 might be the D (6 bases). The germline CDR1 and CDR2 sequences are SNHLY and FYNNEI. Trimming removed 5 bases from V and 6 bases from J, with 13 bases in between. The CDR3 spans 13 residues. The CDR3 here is CASSPEQGSEAFF. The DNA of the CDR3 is TGTGCCAGCAGTCCCGAACAGGGCTCTGAAGCTTTCTTT.

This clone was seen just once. The CDR3 DNA follows: TGTGCCAGCAGTTTATCGCGGGACAGGGGGTATAATCAGCCCCAGCATTTT. Protein: CASSLSRDRGYNQPQHF. V and J are TRBV27 and TRBJ1-5, with 11 bases identical to TRBD1. Losses at the gene ends were 0 bases for V and 4 bases for J; bases not matched to a gene: 5. The germline gives CDR1 MNHEY, CDR2 SMNVEV (reference sequence). The CDR3 length is 17 residues.

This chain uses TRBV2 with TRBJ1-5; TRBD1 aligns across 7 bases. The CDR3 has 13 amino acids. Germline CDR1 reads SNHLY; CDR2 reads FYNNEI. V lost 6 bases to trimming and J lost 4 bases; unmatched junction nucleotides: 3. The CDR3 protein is CASRGGQNQPQHF. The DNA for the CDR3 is TGTGCCAGCAGGGGGGGACAGAATCAGCCCCAGCATTTT.

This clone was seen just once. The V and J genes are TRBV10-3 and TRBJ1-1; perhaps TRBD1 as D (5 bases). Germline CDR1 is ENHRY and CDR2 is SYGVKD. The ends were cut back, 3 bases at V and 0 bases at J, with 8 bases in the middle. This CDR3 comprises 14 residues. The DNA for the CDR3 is TGTGCCATCAGTGAACTGGGGCTGAACACTGAAGCTTTCTTT. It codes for CAISELGLNTEAFF.

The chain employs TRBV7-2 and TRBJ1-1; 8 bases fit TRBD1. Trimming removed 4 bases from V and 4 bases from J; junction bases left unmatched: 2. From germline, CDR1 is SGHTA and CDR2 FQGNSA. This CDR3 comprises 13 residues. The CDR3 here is CASSSDRATEAFF. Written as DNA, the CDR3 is TGTGCCAGCAGCTCGGACAGGGCCACTGAAGCTTTCTTT.

The CDR3 bases are TGTGCCAGCAGTTACTCGCCAGGCAATCAGCCCCAGCATTTT. It specifies CASSYSPGNQPQHF. The chain employs TRBV6-5 and TRBJ1-5; D unresolved. This CDR3 comprises 14 residues. In germline, CDR1 is MNHEY, CDR2 SVGAGI. The germline V and J ends were trimmed by 0 bases and 2 bases, with 5 bases remaining between them.

The CDR3 is CASSSLLAGEGEQYF. CDR3 nucleotides: TGTGCCAGCAGCTCCTTACTAGCGGGAGAGGGGGAGCAGTACTTC. The chain is built from TRBV5-4 and TRBJ2-7; TRBD2 aligns across 11 bases. Germline V gene sequence: CDR1 SGHNT, CDR2 YYREEE (reference sequence). The CDR3 contains 15 residues. V dropped 3 bases and J dropped 7; count of bases not matched to a gene: 9.

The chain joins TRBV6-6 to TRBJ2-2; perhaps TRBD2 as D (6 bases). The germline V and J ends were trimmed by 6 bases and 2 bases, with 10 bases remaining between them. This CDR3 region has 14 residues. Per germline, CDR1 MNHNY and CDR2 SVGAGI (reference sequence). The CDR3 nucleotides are TGTGCCAGCAGGAGACTAGGAAACACCGGGGAGCTGTTTTTT. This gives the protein CASRRLGNTGELFF.

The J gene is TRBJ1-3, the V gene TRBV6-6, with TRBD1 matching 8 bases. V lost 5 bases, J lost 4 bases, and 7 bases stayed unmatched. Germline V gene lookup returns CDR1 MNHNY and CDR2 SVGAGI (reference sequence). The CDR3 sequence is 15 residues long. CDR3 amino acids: CASSPRGLGGNTIYF. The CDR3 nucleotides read TGTGCCAGCAGTCCCAGGGGGCTAGGAGGAAACACCATATATTTT.

The CDR3 here is CASSQAQGNQPQHF. The CDR3 nucleotides read TGTGCCAGCAGCCAAGCGCAGGGGAATCAGCCCCAGCATTTT. V is TRBV3-1 (or the pseudogene TRBV3-2) and J is TRBJ1-5, with D possibly being TRBD1 (6 bases). Per the germline V gene, CDR1 is LGHDT and CDR2 is YNNKEL (reference sequence). CDR3 length equals 14 residues. The V and J ends lost 1 base and 4 bases respectively, with 8 bases between them.

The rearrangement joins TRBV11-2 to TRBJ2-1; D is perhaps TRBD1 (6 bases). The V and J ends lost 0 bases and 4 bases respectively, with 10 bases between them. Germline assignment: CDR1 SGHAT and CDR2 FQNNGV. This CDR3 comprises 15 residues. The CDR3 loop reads CASSLDWQGYNEQFF. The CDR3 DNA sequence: TGTGCCAGCAGCTTAGATTGGCAGGGGTACAATGAGCAGTTCTTC.

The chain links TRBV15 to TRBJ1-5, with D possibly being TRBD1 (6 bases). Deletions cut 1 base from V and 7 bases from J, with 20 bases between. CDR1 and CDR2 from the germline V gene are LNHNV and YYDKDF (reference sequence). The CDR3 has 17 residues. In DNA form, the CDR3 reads TGTGCCACCAGCAGAGGTTACGCAGGGGTAAGGGGACAGCCCCAGCATTTT. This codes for CATSRGYAGVRGQPQHF.

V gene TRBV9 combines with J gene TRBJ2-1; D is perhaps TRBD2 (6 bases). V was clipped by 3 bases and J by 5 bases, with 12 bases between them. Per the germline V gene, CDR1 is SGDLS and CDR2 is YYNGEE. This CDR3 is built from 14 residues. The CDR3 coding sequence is TGTGCCAGCAGCGACCGAGGCGGGGACAATGAGCAGTTCTTC. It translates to CASSDRGGDNEQFF.

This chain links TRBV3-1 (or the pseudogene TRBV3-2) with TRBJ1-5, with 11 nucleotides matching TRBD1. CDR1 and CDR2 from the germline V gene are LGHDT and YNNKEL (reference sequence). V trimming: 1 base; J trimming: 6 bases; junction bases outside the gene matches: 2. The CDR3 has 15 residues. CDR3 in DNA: TGTGCCAGCAGCCAAGGGACAGGGGGCGGTCAGCCCCAGCATTTT. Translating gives CASSQGTGGGQPQHF.

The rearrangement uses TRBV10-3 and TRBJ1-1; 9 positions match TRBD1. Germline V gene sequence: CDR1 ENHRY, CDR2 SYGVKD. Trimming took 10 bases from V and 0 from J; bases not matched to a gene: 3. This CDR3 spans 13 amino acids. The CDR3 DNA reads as TGTGCCACCGGACAGGGGATGAACACTGAAGCTTTCTTT. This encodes CATGQGMNTEAFF.

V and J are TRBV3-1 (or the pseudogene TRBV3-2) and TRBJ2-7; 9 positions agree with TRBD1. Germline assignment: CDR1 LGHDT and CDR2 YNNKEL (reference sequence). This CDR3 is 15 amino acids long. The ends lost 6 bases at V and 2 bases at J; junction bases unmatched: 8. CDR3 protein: CASRPQGAKTYEQYF. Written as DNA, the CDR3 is TGTGCCAGCAGGCCACAGGGGGCGAAAACCTACGAGCAGTACTTC.

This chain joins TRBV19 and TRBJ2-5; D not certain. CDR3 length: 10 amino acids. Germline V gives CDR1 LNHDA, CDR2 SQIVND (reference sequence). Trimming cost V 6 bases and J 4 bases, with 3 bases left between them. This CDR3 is CASSGETQYF. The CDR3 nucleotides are TGTGCCAGTAGCGGAGAGACCCAGTACTTC.

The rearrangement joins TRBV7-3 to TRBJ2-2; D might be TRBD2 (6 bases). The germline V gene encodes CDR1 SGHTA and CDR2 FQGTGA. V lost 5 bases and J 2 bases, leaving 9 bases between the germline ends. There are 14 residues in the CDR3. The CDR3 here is CASSVGLNTGELFF. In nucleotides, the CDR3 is TGTGCCAGCAGCGTGGGACTCAACACCGGGGAGCTGTTTTTT. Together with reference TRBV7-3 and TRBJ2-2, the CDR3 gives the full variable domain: GAGVSQTPSNKVTEKGKYVELRCDPISGHTALYWYRQSLGQGPEFLIYFQGTGAADDSGLPNDRFFAVRPEGSVSTLKIQRTERGDSAVYLCASSVGLNTGELFFGEGSRLTVL.

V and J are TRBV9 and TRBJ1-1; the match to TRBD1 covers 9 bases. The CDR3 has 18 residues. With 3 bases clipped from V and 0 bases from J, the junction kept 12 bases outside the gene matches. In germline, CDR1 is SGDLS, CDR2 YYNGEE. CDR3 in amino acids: CASSGTGTGKGMNTEAFF. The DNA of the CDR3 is TGTGCCAGCAGCGGGACCGGGACAGGGAAAGGGATGAACACTGAAGCTTTCTTT.

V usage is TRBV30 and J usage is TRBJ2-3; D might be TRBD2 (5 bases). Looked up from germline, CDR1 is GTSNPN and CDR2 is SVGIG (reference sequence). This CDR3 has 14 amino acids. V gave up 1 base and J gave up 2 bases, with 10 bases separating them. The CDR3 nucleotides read TGTGCCTGGAGTGGAACGGGGTACACAGATACGCAGTATTTT. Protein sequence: CAWSGTGYTDTQYF.

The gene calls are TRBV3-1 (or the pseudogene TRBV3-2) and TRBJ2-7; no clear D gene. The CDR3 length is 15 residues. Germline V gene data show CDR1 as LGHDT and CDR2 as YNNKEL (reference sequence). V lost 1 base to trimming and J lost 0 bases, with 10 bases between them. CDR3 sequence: CASSQVGGSSYEQYF. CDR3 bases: TGTGCCAGCAGCCAAGTTGGTGGCAGCTCCTACGAGCAGTACTTC.

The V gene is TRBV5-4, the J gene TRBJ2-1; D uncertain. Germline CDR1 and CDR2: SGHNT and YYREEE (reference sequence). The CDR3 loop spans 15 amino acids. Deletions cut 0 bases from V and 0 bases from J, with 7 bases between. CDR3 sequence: CASSLDYYSYNEQFF. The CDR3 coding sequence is TGTGCCAGCAGCTTGGACTACTACTCCTACAATGAGCAGTTCTTC.

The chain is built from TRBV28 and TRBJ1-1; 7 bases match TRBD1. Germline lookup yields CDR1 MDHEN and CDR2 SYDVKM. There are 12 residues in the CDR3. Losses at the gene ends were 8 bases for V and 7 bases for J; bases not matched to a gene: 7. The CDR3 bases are TGTGCCAGCTCCGCCAGGGGGTATGAAGCTTTCTTT. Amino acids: CASSARGYEAFF.